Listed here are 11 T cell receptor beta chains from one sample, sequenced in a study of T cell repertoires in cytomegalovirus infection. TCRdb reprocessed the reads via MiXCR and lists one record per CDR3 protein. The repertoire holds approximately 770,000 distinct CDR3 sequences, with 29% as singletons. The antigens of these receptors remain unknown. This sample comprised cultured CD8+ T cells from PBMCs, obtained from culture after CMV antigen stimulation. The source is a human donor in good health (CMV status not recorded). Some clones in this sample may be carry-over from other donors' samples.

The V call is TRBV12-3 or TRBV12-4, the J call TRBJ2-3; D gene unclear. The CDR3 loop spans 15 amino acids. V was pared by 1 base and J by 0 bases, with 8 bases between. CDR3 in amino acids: CASSLVVTSTDTQYF. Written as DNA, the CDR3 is TGTGCCAGCAGTTTAGTGGTCACTAGCACAGATACGCAGTATTTT.

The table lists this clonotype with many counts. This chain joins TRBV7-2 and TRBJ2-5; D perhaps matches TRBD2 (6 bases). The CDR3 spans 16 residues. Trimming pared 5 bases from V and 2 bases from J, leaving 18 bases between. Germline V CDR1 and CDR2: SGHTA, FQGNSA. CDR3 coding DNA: TGTGCCAGCAGCGCCTTGATAACTAGCATACAAGAGACCCAGTACTTC. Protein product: CASSALITSIQETQYF.

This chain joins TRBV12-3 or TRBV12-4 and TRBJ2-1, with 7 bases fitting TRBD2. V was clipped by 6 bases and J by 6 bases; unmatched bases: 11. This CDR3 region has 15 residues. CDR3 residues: CASSLRGVWANEQFF. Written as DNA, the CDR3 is TGTGCCAGCAGCCTTCGGGGGGTCTGGGCCAATGAGCAGTTCTTC.

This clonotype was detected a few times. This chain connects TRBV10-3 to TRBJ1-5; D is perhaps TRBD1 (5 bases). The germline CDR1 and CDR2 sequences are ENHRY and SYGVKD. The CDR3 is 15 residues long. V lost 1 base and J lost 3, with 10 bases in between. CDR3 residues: CAISEFRQTNQPQHF. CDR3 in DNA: TGTGCCATCAGTGAGTTCCGACAGACCAATCAGCCCCAGCATTTT.

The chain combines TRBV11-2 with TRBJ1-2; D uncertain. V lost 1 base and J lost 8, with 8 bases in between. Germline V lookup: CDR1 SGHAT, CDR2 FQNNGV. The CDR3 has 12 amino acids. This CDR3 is CASSLGRRGYTF. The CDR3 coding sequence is TGTGCCAGCAGCTTAGGTCGCCGAGGCTACACCTTC.

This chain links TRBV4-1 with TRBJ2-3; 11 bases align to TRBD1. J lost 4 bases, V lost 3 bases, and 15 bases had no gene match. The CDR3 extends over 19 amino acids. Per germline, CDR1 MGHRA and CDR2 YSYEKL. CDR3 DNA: TGCGCCAGCAGCCAGGGCCCCCCCAGGACAGGGGGCAGGGCAGATACGCAGTATTTT. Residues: CASSQGPPRTGGRADTQYF.

The DNA for the CDR3 is TGCGCCAGCAGCCAGGGTGCGGGCGACGGGTATCAGCCCCAGCATTTT. It translates to CASSQGAGDGYQPQHF. The J gene is TRBJ1-5, the V gene TRBV4-1; no clear D gene. This CDR3 has 16 amino acids. Trimming took 3 bases from V and 5 from J, leaving 17 bases between them. From germline, CDR1 is MGHRA and CDR2 YSYEKL.

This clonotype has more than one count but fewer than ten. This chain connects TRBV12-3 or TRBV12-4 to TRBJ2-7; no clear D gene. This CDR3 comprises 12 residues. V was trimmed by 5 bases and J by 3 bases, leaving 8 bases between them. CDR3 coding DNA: TGTGCCAGCAGTATCAGCGACTACGAGCAGTACTTC. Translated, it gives CASSISDYEQYF.

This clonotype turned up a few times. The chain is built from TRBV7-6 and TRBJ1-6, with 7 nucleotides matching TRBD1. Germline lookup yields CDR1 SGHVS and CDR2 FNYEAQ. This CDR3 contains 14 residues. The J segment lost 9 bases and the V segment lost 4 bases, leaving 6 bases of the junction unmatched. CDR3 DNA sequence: TGTGCCAGCAGCTCCTCGACAGGGTCTTCACCCCTCCACTTT. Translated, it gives CASSSSTGSSPLHF.

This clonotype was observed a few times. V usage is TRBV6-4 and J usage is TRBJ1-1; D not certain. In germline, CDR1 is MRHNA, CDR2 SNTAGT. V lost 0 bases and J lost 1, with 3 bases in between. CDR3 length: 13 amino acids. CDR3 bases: TGTGCCAGCAGTGACTCAAGGAACACTGAAGCTTTCTTT. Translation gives CASSDSRNTEAFF.

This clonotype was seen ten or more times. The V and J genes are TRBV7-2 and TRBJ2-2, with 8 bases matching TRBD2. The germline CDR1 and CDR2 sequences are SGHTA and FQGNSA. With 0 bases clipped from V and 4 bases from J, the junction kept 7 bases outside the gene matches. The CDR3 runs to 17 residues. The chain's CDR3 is CASSLARVAGSTGELFF. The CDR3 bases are TGTGCCAGCAGCTTAGCAAGGGTAGCGGGGAGCACCGGGGAGCTGTTTTTT.